This T cell receptor (beta chain) is drawn from a study of blood T cell repertoires in COVID-19. In the study overall: The cDNA or gDNA used as material had been derived from T cells, B-cell-depleted T cells, or PBMCs.

The CDR3 extends over 14 amino acids. Germline V lookup: CDR1 SGHKS, CDR2 YYEKEE (reference sequence). Trimming removed 3 bases from V and 0 bases from J, with 8 bases in between. Original data processing: Cell counts per sample came from amplifying reference gene primers. Only in-frame clones appear in the TCRdb table, and some are missing; sequencing was by immunoSEQ multiplex PCR. V, J and clone size derive from that table, while D and trimming were established from the DNA sequence. The data contain 100,000 to 150,000 clones, around 81% of them singletons. The receptor was isolated from a woman in her forties or fifties with acute or convalescent COVID-19. Sequencing was done on a sample of peripheral blood. The chain carries TRBV5-5 and TRBJ2-3; D ambiguous. CDR3 residues: CASSSRLSTDTQYF. The CDR3 bases are TGTGCCAGCAGCTCCAGGCTTAGCACAGATACGCAGTATTTT.